The 26 T cell receptor beta chains listed next were all sequenced from one sample in a study of blood T cells in healthy people across ages. Together with a sample-barcoded 5' primer, a J-beta primer mix was included in a second PCR lasting about 7 to 11 cycles. TCRdb called the 5' RACE reads again in MiXCR, with one record for every CDR3 protein. Here the sample spans over 1,500,000 distinct CDR3 sequences, about two fifths being singletons. The specimen sequenced was blood. Receptor source: a human donor in good health.

The gene calls are TRBV24-1 and TRBJ2-3, with unresolved D. Germline V CDR1 and CDR2: KGHDR, SFDVKD. With 4 bases removed from V and 1 base from J, the gap between germline ends came to 8 bases. The CDR3 runs to 14 residues. CDR3 DNA sequence: TGTGCCACCAGTGACCTGGAACGCACAGATACGCAGTATTTT. Protein product: CATSDLERTDTQYF.

This clonotype has more than one count but fewer than ten. DNA for the CDR3: TGTGCCAGCAGTTTAGGGGGGGGAGCCCAGTACTTC. This encodes CASSLGGGAQYF. The V and J genes are TRBV12-3 or TRBV12-4 and TRBJ2-7, with TRBD2 matching 7 bases. This CDR3 is built from 12 residues. Trimming removed 1 base from V and 10 bases from J; junction bases left unmatched: 4.

The chain combines TRBV12-3 or TRBV12-4 with TRBJ2-5, with TRBD2 matching over 9 bases. The CDR3 contains 17 residues. With V trimmed by 5 bases and J by 0 bases, 10 bases remained unmatched. The CDR3 nucleotides read TGTGCCAGCAGTCTCGCTGGGGCGGGGGGGTACCAAGAGACCCAGTACTTC. Amino acid sequence: CASSLAGAGGYQETQYF.

J is TRBJ2-7 and V is TRBV5-1; possible D gene TRBD1, 6 bases. The CDR3 covers 14 residues. V lost 0 bases to trimming and J lost 5 bases, with 12 bases between them. Germline CDR1 SGHRS, CDR2 YFSETQ. CDR3 amino acids: CASSLEGDWDEQYF. For the CDR3, the DNA is TGCGCCAGCAGCTTGGAGGGGGATTGGGACGAGCAGTACTTC.

The chain combines TRBV20-1 with TRBJ2-5, with D uncertain. The germline CDR1 and CDR2 sequences are DFQATT and SNEGSKA (reference sequence). V lost 6 bases to trimming and J lost 3 bases, with 8 bases between them. The CDR3 spans 11 residues. The CDR3 DNA reads TGCAGTGCCCAACAAAAAGAGACCCAGTACTTC. Its protein is CSAQQKETQYF.

This chain connects TRBV20-1 to TRBJ1-2; D is possibly TRBD1 (6 bases). Between the trimmed V and J ends, which lost 2 bases and 8 bases, there was a span of 15 bases. The germline CDR1 and CDR2 sequences are DFQATT and SNEGSKA (reference sequence). The CDR3 length is 13 residues. CDR3 nucleotide sequence: TGCAGTGCTAGACCCCCCCCAGGGGTCGGCTACACCTTC. As protein: CSARPPPGVGYTF.

V gene TRBV7-9 combines with J gene TRBJ2-4; possibly TRBD2 for D (6 bases). The end of the DNA fits TRBJ2-7 better, so the J call may be wrong. The V gene's germline CDR1 is SEHNR and CDR2 FQNEAQ (reference sequence). This CDR3 has 15 amino acids. This CDR3 reads CASSPLGGSSCEQYF. The CDR3 DNA reads as TGTGCCAGCAGCCCCCTGGGGGGATCCTCATGCGAGCAGTACTTC.

The chain is built from TRBV3-1 and TRBJ2-5; TRBD2 is a possible D gene (5 bases). The ends were cut back, 2 bases at V and 11 bases at J, with 21 bases in the middle. Germline lookup yields CDR1 LGHDT and CDR2 YNNKEL (reference sequence). CDR3 length equals 15 residues. CDR3 in amino acids: CASSQSRSSPGGQYF. CDR3 coding DNA: TGTGCCAGCAGCCAAAGTCGTTCCTCCCCCGGCGGGCAGTACTTC.

This rearrangement joins TRBV6-2 or TRBV6-3 to TRBJ2-7; D gene ambiguous. This CDR3 has 12 amino acids. Looked up from germline, CDR1 is MNHEY and CDR2 is SVGEGT. V was shortened by 2 bases and J by 6 bases, with 8 bases between the two germline ends. The CDR3 here is CASSYPTSEQYF. The CDR3 bases are TGTGCCAGCAGTTACCCGACGAGCGAGCAGTACTTC.

This clonotype has just a few counts. The CDR3 is CSVDGGEGNEKLFF. In DNA, the CDR3 is TGCAGCGTTGATGGCGGGGAGGGTAATGAAAAACTGTTTTTT. The genes are TRBV29-1 and TRBJ1-4; the D is unclear. The germline gives CDR1 SQVTM, CDR2 ANQGSEA. Trimming took 3 bases from V and 4 from J, leaving 12 bases between them. The CDR3 runs 14 residues. The whole variable domain, filled in from reference TRBV29-1 and TRBJ1-4, reads SAVISQKPSRDICQRGTSLTIQCQVDSQVTMMFWYRQQPGQSLTLIATANQGSEATYESGFVIDKFPISRPNLTFSTLTVSNMSPEDSSIYLCSVDGGEGNEKLFFGSGTQLSVL.

This clonotype came up a few times. The chain recombines TRBV20-1 with TRBJ1-1; TRBD1 matches 7 bases. The junction had 3 bases not matched to a gene; V was cut back by 4 bases and J by 1 base. The germline CDR1 and CDR2 sequences are DFQATT and SNEGSKA (reference sequence). This CDR3 region has 13 residues. In DNA form, the CDR3 reads TGCAGTGCTACAAGGACAGGGAACACTGAAGCTTTCTTT. Translated, it gives CSATRTGNTEAFF.

This sequence joins TRBV4-1 and TRBJ1-4; no reliable D call. V was cut by 4 bases and J by 5 bases, with 17 bases left in between. CDR1 MGHRA and CDR2 YSYEKL come from the germline V gene. This CDR3 is 16 amino acids long. CDR3 DNA sequence: TGCGCCAGCAGCCTCACTTTGTCTACCCTAAATGAAAAACTGTTTTTT. It translates to CASSLTLSTLNEKLFF.

Regarding this clonotype: The junction differs from germline at one of its ends, possibly a read error. The chain has TRBV6-6 and TRBJ2-7; 7 bases align to TRBD2. The CDR3 runs to 16 residues. Germline CDR1 and CDR2: MNHNY and SVGAGI (reference sequence). In DNA, the CDR3 is TGTGCCTGCAGTTACCCTAAGAGCGGGGTAGGTGGAGAGCAGTACTTC. Its translation is CACSYPKSGVGGEQYF.

This clonotype was found many times. The rearrangement links TRBV7-8 to TRBJ2-5, with D tentatively TRBD2 (6 bases). The CDR3 totals 12 residues. The germline V gene has CDR1 SGHVS and CDR2 FQNEAQ. V lost 4 bases, J lost 6 bases, and 9 bases lay in between. In nucleotides, the CDR3 is TGTGCCAGCAGCTGGGGAGGCAAGACCCAGTACTTC. It translates to CASSWGGKTQYF.

The J gene is TRBJ1-2, the V gene TRBV28; no firm D call. The CDR3 runs to 14 residues. V lost 4 bases, J lost 3 bases, and 12 bases lay in between. Germline loops: CDR1 MDHEN, CDR2 SYDVKM. As DNA, the CDR3 is TGTGCCAGCAGTTCATCAGGTTACGACTATGGCTACACCTTC. Translation: CASSSSGYDYGYTF.

The CDR3 nucleotides are TGTGCCAGCAGCTTAGGTCCCTCCGACACAGATACGCAGTATTTT. Residues: CASSLGPSDTDTQYF. The gene calls are TRBV7-8 and TRBJ2-3; D gene unclear. The CDR3 contains 15 residues. Germline V gene data show CDR1 as SGHVS and CDR2 as FQNEAQ. Trimming removed 1 base from V and 2 bases from J, with 10 bases in between.

This chain uses TRBV7-9 with TRBJ1-1; a weak D match, TRBD1 (6 bases). Germline CDR1 is SEHNR and CDR2 is FQNEAQ (reference sequence). V was shortened by 5 bases and J by 5 bases, with 15 bases between the two germline ends. The CDR3 contains 14 residues. The CDR3 loop reads CASSRDRLETEAFF. CDR3 in DNA: TGTGCCAGCAGCCGTGACAGGCTCGAGACTGAAGCTTTCTTT.

This clonotype has just a few counts. V usage is TRBV5-1 and J usage is TRBJ2-6, with 8 bases fitting TRBD2. The germline CDR1 and CDR2 sequences are SGHRS and YFSETQ. The CDR3 spans 17 residues. V lost 0 bases, J lost 1 base, and 3 bases stayed unmatched. CDR3 DNA: TGCGCCAGCAGCTTGGGTAGCGGGATATCTGGGGCCAACGTCCTGACTTTC. Its protein product is CASSLGSGISGANVLTF.

This chain links TRBV7-8 with TRBJ2-4; TRBD2 aligns across 7 bases. The J call may not be correct, given that the DNA end is closer to TRBJ2-7. The V gene's germline CDR1 is SGHVS and CDR2 FQNEAQ. The CDR3 extends over 15 amino acids. The CDR3 reads CASSLMGGTGYEQYF. The CDR3 coding sequence is TGTGCCAGCAGCTTAATGGGGGGGACTGGATACGAGCAGTACTTC.

The chain couples TRBV4-1 to TRBJ2-2, with no clear D. The CDR3 has 15 residues. Between the trimmed V and J ends, which lost 1 base and 0 bases, there was a span of 6 bases. Germline values: CDR1 MGHRA, CDR2 YSYEKL. CDR3 sequence: CASSQGSANTGELFF. DNA of the CDR3: TGCGCCAGCAGCCAAGGTAGTGCGAACACCGGGGAGCTGTTTTTT.

This clonotype was seen a handful of times. The chain employs TRBV15 and TRBJ1-5; TRBD1 agrees at 8 bases. This CDR3 is 16 amino acids long. Germline V gene lookup returns CDR1 LNHNV and CDR2 YYDKDF (reference sequence). V gave up 6 bases and J gave up 6 bases; unmatched junction bases: 13. The DNA for the CDR3 is TGTGCCACCAGTGACAGGGGCGGAGCCGGGGGTCAGCCCCAGCATTTT. Protein product: CATSDRGGAGGQPQHF.

This clonotype came up once. The gene calls are TRBV11-1 and TRBJ1-4; D is perhaps TRBD1 (6 bases). Trimming took off 6 bases at V and 5 bases at J, with 34 bases between the two ends. This CDR3 spans 21 amino acids. Germline V gene data show CDR1 as SGHAT and CDR2 as FQDESV (reference sequence). The chain's CDR3 is CASSDNRNSNQPQGSNEKLFF. The CDR3 DNA reads TGTGCCAGCAGTGACAACAGGAATAGCAATCAGCCCCAGGGGTCGAATGAAAAACTGTTTTTT.

This clonotype was seen only a few times. This chain joins TRBV3-1 and TRBJ1-5, with 9 bases aligning to TRBD1. Germline V gene lookup returns CDR1 LGHDT and CDR2 YNNKEL (reference sequence). After removal of 3 bases from V and 7 bases from J, the junction contained 4 bases not matched to a gene. The CDR3 runs 14 residues. The chain's CDR3 is CASSHGQGRQPQHF. CDR3 nucleotides: TGTGCCAGCAGCCACGGACAGGGGAGGCAGCCCCAGCATTTT.

In its sample, this clonotype was seen a few times. The chain couples TRBV10-3 to TRBJ2-1; 7 bases align to TRBD1. There are 16 residues in the CDR3. Germline V lookup: CDR1 ENHRY, CDR2 SYGVKD. Losses at the gene ends were 6 bases for V and 5 bases for J; bases not matched to a gene: 13. In nucleotides, the CDR3 is TGTGCCATCAGGGCGGTTGAGGGGGCGTCCAACAATGAGCAGTTCTTC. Translated, it gives CAIRAVEGASNNEQFF.

The genes are TRBV7-2 and TRBJ2-7; D not resolved. Germline V gene data show CDR1 as SGHTA and CDR2 as FQGNSA. This CDR3 is 15 amino acids long. V was pared by 1 base and J by 2 bases, with 12 bases between. For the CDR3, the DNA is TGTGCCAGCAGCTTAGTACACCTATTAACCTACGAGCAGTACTTC. This gives the protein CASSLVHLLTYEQYF. Filled out from reference TRBV7-2 and TRBJ2-7, the complete variable domain reads GAGVSQSPSNKVTEKGKDVELRCDPISGHTALYWYRQSLGQGLEFLIYFQGNSAPDKSGLPSDRFSAERTGGSVSTLTIQRTQQEDSAVYLCASSLVHLLTYEQYFGPGTRLTVT.

J is TRBJ1-2 and V is TRBV20-1; 10 nucleotides line up with TRBD1. The CDR3 covers 12 residues. V trimming: 6 bases; J trimming: 7 bases; junction bases outside the gene matches: 5. Germline V lookup: CDR1 DFQATT, CDR2 SNEGSKA (reference sequence). The CDR3 reads CSAPDRGLGYTF. As DNA, the CDR3 is TGCAGTGCCCCTGACAGGGGGCTTGGCTACACCTTC.